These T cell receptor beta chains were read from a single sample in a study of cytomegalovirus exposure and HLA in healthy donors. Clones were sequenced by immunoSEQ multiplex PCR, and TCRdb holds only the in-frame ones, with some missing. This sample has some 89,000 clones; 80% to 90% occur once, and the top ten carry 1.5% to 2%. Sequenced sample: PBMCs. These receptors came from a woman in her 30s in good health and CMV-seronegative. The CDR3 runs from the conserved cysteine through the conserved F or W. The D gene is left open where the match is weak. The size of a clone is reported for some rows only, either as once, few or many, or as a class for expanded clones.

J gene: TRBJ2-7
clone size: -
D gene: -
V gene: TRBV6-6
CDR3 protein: CASSYSTDGAYEQYF
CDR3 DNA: TGTGCCAGCAGTTACTCGACTGACGGAGCCTACGAGCAGTACTTC

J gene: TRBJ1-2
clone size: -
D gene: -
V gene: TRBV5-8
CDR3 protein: CASSLGMRDSYGYTF
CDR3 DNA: TGTGCCAGCAGCTTGGGAATGAGGGACTCCTATGGCTACACCTTC

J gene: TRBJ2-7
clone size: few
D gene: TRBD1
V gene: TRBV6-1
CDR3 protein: CASSRTGEGNEQYF
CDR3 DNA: TGTGCCAGCAGCCGCACAGGGGAAGGGAACGAGCAGTACTTC

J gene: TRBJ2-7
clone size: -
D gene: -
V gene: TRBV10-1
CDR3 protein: CASSTTGTGEQYF
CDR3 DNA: TGCGCCAGCAGTACAACAGGGACGGGAGAGCAGTACTTC

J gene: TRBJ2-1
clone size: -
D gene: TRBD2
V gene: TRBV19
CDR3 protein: CASSKIAGPTMLQFF
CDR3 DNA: TGTGCCAGTAGTAAGATAGCGGGACCCACAATGTTGCAGTTCTTC

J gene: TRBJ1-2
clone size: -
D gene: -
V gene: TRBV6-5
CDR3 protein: CASSYGETDGYTF
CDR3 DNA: TGTGCCAGCAGTTACGGAGAGACAGATGGCTACACCTTC

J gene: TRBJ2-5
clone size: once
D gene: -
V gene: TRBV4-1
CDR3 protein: CASSQTGLGEAQYF
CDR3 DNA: TGCGCCAGCAGCCAAACAGGGTTGGGAGAGGCCCAGTACTTC

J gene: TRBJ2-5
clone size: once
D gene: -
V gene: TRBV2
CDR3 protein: CASSETGSIKTQYF
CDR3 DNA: TGTGCCAGCAGTGAGACCGGGTCCATCAAGACCCAGTACTTC

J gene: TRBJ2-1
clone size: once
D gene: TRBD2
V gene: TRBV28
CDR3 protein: CASRNDGGSYNEQFF
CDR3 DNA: TGTGCCAGCCGTAATGACGGGGGGTCCTACAATGAGCAGTTCTTC

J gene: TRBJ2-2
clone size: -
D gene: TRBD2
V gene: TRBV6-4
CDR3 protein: CASSLAGGTGELFF
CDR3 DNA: TGTGCCAGCAGCTTAGCGGGAGGGACCGGGGAGCTGTTTTTT

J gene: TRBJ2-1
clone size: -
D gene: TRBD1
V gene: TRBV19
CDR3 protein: CASSTGTGGGNEQFF
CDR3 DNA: TGTGCCAGTAGTACCGGGACAGGGGGCGGGAATGAGCAGTTCTTC

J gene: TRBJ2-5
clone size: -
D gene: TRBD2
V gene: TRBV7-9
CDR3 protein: CASSPGLAGAETQYF
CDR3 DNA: TGTGCCAGCAGCCCTGGACTAGCGGGAGCGGAGACCCAGTACTTC

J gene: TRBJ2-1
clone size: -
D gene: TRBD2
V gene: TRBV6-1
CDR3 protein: CASYDLAGAYNEQFF
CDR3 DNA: TGTGCCAGCTATGATCTAGCGGGAGCTTACAATGAGCAGTTCTTC

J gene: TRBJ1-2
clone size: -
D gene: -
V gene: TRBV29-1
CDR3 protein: CSVPREQGPGGYTF
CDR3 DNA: TGCAGCGTGCCCCGGGAACAGGGCCCAGGAGGCTACACCTTC

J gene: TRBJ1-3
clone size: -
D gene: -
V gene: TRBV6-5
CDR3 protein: CATRQVASGNTIYF
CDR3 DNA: TGTGCCACCCGCCAGGTTGCCTCTGGAAACACCATATATTTT

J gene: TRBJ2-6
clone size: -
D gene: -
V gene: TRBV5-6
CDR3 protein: CASSLAIQGPGANVLTF
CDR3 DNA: TGTGCCAGCAGCTTGGCCATCCAGGGGCCCGGGGCCAACGTCCTGACTTTC

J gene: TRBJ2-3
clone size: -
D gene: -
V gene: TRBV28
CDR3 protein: CASSLRGGSTDTQYF
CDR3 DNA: TGTGCCAGCAGCCTTCGGGGAGGTAGCACAGATACGCAGTATTTT

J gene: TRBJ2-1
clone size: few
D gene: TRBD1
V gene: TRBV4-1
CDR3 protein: CASSPGQTYNEQFF
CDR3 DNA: TGCGCCAGCAGCCCGGGACAGACCTACAATGAGCAGTTCTTC

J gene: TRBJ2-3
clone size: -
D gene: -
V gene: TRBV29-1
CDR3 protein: CSSTAGLYTDTQYF
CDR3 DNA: TGCAGCTCCACCGCAGGGCTGTACACAGATACGCAGTATTTT

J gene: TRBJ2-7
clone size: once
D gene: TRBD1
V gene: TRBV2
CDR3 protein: CASRQTGRDEQYF
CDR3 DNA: TGTGCCAGCAGGCAGACAGGGCGCGACGAGCAGTACTTC

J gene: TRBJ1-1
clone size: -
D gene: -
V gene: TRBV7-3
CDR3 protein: CASSADTFEGYGTEAFF
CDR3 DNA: TGTGCCAGCAGCGCTGACACTTTCGAGGGATATGGCACTGAAGCTTTCTTT

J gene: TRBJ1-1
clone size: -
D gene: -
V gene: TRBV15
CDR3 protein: CATFDMNTEAFF
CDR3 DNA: TGTGCCACCTTCGACATGAACACTGAAGCTTTCTTT

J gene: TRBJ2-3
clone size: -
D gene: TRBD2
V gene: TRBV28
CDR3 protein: CASSLLAGLAGWADTQYF
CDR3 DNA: TGTGCCAGCAGTTTATTAGCCGGACTAGCGGGATGGGCAGATACGCAGTATTTT

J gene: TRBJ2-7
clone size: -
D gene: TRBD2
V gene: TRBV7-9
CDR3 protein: CSSSHPGAGGGLYEQYF
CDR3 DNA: TGTTCCAGCAGCCATCCTGGGGCGGGAGGGGGTTTGTACGAGCAGTACTTC

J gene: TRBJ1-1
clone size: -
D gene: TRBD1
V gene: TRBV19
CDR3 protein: CASSLTGGGNTEAFF
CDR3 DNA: TGTGCCAGTAGTTTAACAGGGGGAGGGAACACTGAAGCTTTCTTT

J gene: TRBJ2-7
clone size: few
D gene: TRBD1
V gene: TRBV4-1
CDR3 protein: CASSQRTGQGFYEQYF
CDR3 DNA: TGCGCCAGCAGCCAACGAACGGGACAGGGGTTCTACGAGCAGTACTTC

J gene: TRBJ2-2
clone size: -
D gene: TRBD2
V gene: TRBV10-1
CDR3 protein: CASSEGPTSGGELFF
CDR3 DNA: TGCGCCAGCAGTGAAGGCCCGACTAGCGGCGGGGAGCTGTTTTTT

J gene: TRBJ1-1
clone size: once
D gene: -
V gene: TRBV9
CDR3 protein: CASSSRQLNTEAFF
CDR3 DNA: TGTGCCAGCAGCTCCCGACAGCTGAACACTGAAGCTTTCTTT

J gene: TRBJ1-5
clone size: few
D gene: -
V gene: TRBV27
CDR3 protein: CASSLFAGDGNSNQPQHF
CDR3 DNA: TGTGCCAGCAGTTTATTCGCGGGGGATGGAAATAGCAATCAGCCCCAGCATTTT

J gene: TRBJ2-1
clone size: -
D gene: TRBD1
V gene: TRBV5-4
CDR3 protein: CASSLPGQGVNEQFF
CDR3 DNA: TGTGCCAGCAGCTTACCGGGACAGGGGGTCAATGAGCAGTTCTTC

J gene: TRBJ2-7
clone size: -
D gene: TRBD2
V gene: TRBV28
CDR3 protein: CASSLSGLASTHEQYF
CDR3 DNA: TGTGCCAGCAGTTTATCCGGACTAGCGTCAACCCACGAGCAGTACTTC

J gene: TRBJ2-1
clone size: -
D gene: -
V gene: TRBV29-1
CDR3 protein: CSPFCWGGFDEQFF
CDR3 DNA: TGCAGCCCTTTCTGCTGGGGGGGCTTCGATGAGCAGTTCTTC

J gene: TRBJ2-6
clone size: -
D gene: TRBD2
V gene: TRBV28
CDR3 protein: CASSAPGLAGAGANVLTF
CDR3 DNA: TGTGCCAGCAGTGCTCCGGGACTAGCGGGTGCTGGGGCCAACGTCCTGACTTTC

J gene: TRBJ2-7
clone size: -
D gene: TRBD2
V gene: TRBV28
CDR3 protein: CASSLGGVLYEQYF
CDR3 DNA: TGTGCCAGCAGTCTCGGGGGGGTCCTCTACGAGCAGTACTTC

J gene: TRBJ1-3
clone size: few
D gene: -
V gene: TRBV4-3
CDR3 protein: CASSQDRVGNTIYF
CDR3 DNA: TGCGCCAGCAGCCAAGACAGGGTTGGAAACACCATATATTTT

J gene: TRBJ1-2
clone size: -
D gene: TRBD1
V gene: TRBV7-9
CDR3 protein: CASSLGEGAVYGYTF
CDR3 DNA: TGTGCCAGCAGCTTAGGAGAGGGGGCGGTCTATGGCTACACCTTC

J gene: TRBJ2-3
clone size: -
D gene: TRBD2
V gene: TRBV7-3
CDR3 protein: CASSLTSGSTDTQYF
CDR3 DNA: TGTGCCAGCAGCTTAACTAGCGGGAGCACAGATACGCAGTATTTT

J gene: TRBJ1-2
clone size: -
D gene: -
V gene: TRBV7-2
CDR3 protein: CASSLPHRRGGYTF
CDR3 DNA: TGTGCCAGCAGCTTACCCCACCGGCGCGGTGGCTACACCTTC

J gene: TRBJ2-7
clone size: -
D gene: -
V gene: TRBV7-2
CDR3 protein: CASSLGVGLPMSVEQYF
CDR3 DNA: TGTGCCAGCAGCTTAGGGGTGGGACTTCCCATGAGTGTCGAGCAGTACTTC

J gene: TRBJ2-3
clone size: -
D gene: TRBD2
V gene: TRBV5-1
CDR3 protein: CASREIPTSGHTDTQYF
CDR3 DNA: TGCGCCAGCAGAGAAATCCCGACTAGCGGGCACACAGATACGCAGTATTTT

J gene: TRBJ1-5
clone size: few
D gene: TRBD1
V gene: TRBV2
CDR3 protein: CASSFSPGQINQPQHF
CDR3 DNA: TGTGCCAGCAGTTTCTCCCCGGGACAGATCAATCAGCCCCAGCATTTT

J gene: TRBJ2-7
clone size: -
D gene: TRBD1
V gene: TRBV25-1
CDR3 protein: CASSRPGQGMSEQYF
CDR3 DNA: TGTGCCAGCAGTAGACCGGGACAGGGGATGAGCGAGCAGTACTTC

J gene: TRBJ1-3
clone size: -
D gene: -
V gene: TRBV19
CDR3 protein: CASSDPVGLGVNTIYF
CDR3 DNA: TGTGCCAGTAGCGACCCCGTGGGACTAGGGGTAAACACCATATATTTT

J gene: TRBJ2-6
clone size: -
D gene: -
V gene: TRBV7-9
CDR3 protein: CASSRKATGFVLTF
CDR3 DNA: TGTGCCAGCAGCAGGAAAGCAACAGGGTTCGTCCTGACTTTC

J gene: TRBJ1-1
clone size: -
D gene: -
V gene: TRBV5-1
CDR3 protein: CASSLGTGGSGDTEAFF
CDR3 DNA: TGCGCCAGCAGCTTGGGCACGGGGGGGTCCGGGGACACTGAAGCTTTCTTT

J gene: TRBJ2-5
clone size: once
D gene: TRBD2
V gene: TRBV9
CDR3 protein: CASSVGGAGGGETQYF
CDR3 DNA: TGTGCCAGCAGCGTAGGTGGAGCGGGAGGAGGAGAGACCCAGTACTTC

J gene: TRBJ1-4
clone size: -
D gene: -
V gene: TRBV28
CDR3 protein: CASSSPGDPRGEKLFF
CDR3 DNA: TGTGCCAGCAGTTCACCCGGGGACCCGCGGGGGGAAAAACTGTTTTTT

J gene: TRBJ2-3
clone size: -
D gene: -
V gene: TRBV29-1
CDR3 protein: CSVFTGTQYF
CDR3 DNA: TGCAGCGTTTTTACAGGTACGCAGTATTTT